One and the same sample provided the 16 T cell receptor beta chains below, sequenced in a study of technical replicates of blood from several donors. Produced via immunoSEQ multiplex PCR; TCRdb's table is partial and in-frame only. The sample has around 70,000 clones, about 97% seen once. Sequenced: T cells isolated from PBMCs. The source is a human donor in good health.

The chain couples TRBV2 to TRBJ2-1; D gene unclear. Germline values: CDR1 SNHLY, CDR2 FYNNEI. This CDR3 contains 13 residues. V was shortened by 8 bases and J by 0 bases, with 8 bases between the two germline ends. This chain's CDR3 is CASSYSSYNEQFF. DNA for the CDR3: TGTGCCAGCTCGTACAGCTCCTACAATGAGCAGTTCTTC. Looking up the rest from reference TRBV2 and TRBJ2-1 gives the full variable domain: EPEVTQTPSHQVTQMGQEVILRCVPISNHLYFYWYRQILGQKVEFLVSFYNNEISEKSEIFDDQFSVERPDGSNFTLKIRSTKLEDSAMYFCASSYSSYNEQFFGPGTRLTVL.

The chain recombines TRBV27 with TRBJ1-2, with D unclear. Trimming cost V 3 bases and J 4 bases, with 9 bases left between them. The CDR3 loop spans 13 amino acids. Germline V gene sequence: CDR1 MNHEY, CDR2 SMNVEV (reference sequence). CDR3 DNA: TGTGCCAGCAGTTTCTCCACCGGCTATGGCTACACCTTC. Its protein is CASSFSTGYGYTF.

The rearrangement links TRBV9 to TRBJ2-2; 11 bases align to TRBD2. The V gene end was trimmed by 0 bases and the J gene end by 5 bases; junction bases not matched to a gene: 6. Germline V gene sequence: CDR1 SGDLS, CDR2 YYNGEE. The CDR3 covers 17 residues. The CDR3 loop is CASSVGTSGRGTGELFF. Here the CDR3 DNA reads TGTGCCAGCAGCGTAGGTACTAGCGGGAGAGGTACCGGGGAGCTGTTTTTT.

The chain links TRBV7-2 to TRBJ1-1, with TRBD1 as a possible D gene (6 bases). From germline, CDR1 is SGHTA and CDR2 FQGNSA. Trimming stripped 5 bases from V and 4 bases from J, with 20 bases between. The CDR3 runs 16 residues. The CDR3 DNA reads as TGTGCCAGCAGCCCCCAACGGACAGCTTTTGGCACTGAAGCTTTCTTT. Its protein is CASSPQRTAFGTEAFF.

The chain employs TRBV30 and TRBJ2-1; 9 nucleotides line up with TRBD1. The CDR3 runs 11 residues. From germline, CDR1 is GTSNPN and CDR2 SVGIG (reference sequence). Trimming cost V 6 bases and J 9 bases; bases outside gene matches: 3. CDR3 amino acids: CACTGGGEQFF. The CDR3 DNA reads TGTGCCTGTACAGGGGGCGGTGAGCAGTTCTTC. Variable domain in full (rest from reference TRBV30 and TRBJ2-1): SQTIHQWPATLVQPVGSPLSLECTVEGTSNPNLYWYRQAAGRGLQLLFYSVGIGQISSEVPQNLSASRPQDRQFILSSKKLLLSDSGFYLCACTGGGEQFFGPGTRLTVL.

The chain has TRBV30 and TRBJ1-1; D is undetermined. V was cut by 3 bases and J by 4 bases, with 21 bases left in between. The germline V gene has CDR1 GTSNPN and CDR2 SVGIG (reference sequence). This CDR3 is 16 amino acids long. The CDR3 here is CAWSQAYEDYGTEAFF. CDR3 in DNA: TGTGCCTGGAGCCAGGCCTACGAGGACTACGGCACTGAAGCTTTCTTT.

This chain joins TRBV25-1 and TRBJ1-2; D perhaps matches TRBD1 (5 bases). The V and J ends lost 2 bases and 7 bases respectively, with 11 bases between them. Germline V lookup: CDR1 MGHDK, CDR2 SYGVNS. This CDR3 is 13 amino acids long. The CDR3 sequence: CASSETGYSGYTF. DNA of the CDR3: TGTGCCAGCAGTGAAACAGGTTACTCTGGCTACACCTTC.

Only one count was recorded for this clone. This chain links TRBV29-1 with TRBJ2-1, with D possibly TRBD2 on 6 matching bases. CDR3 length: 11 residues. The V gene's germline CDR1 is SQVTM and CDR2 ANQGSEA. Trimming took off 6 bases at V and 15 bases at J, with 18 bases between the two ends. The CDR3 DNA reads as TGCAGCGTCCTAGGGGTGCAGGGAGGGTTCTTC. It translates to CSVLGVQGGFF.

This rearrangement joins TRBV6-1 to TRBJ2-1, with D maybe TRBD2 (6 bases). V was pared by 5 bases and J by 5 bases, with 16 bases between. Germline V gene lookup returns CDR1 MNHNS and CDR2 SASEGT. CDR3 length: 15 residues. For the CDR3, the DNA is TGTGCCAGCAGTAGACAGAACGGGGGTAACAATGAGCAGTTCTTC. Encoded protein: CASSRQNGGNNEQFF.

J is TRBJ1-5 and V is TRBV4-1; D remains ambiguous. The CDR3 runs to 15 residues. Germline V gives CDR1 MGHRA, CDR2 YSYEKL. Trimming stripped 2 bases from V and 4 bases from J, with 12 bases between. For the CDR3, the DNA is TGCGCCAGCAGCCAATATAAAACCGGGAATCAGCCCCAGCATTTT. It encodes CASSQYKTGNQPQHF.

The CDR3 is CASSLLGGMETQYF. CDR3 DNA: TGTGCCAGCAGCCTACTCGGGGGTATGGAGACCCAGTACTTC. The chain is built from TRBV14 and TRBJ2-5; D is perhaps TRBD2 (6 bases). The germline V gene has CDR1 SGHDN and CDR2 FVKESK. The CDR3 is made up of 14 amino acids. The V and J ends lost 4 bases and 5 bases respectively, with 14 bases between them. The full variable domain, its missing parts supplied by reference TRBV14 and TRBJ2-5, is EAGVTQFPSHSVIEKGQTVTLRCDPISGHDNLYWYRRVMGKEIKFLLHFVKESKQDESGMPNNRFLAERTGGTYSTLKVQPAELEDSGVYFCASSLLGGMETQYFGPGTRLLVL.

In DNA form, the CDR3 reads TGTGCCAGCGCAGGGGGCACCGGGGAGCTGTTTTTT. The encoded protein is CASAGGTGELFF. The rearrangement joins TRBV7-6 to TRBJ2-2; 7 bases align to TRBD1. CDR1 and CDR2 (germline): SGHVS, FNYEAQ. The CDR3 runs 12 residues. With V trimmed by 8 bases and J by 4 bases, 1 base remained unmatched.

V and J are TRBV30 and TRBJ2-5; weak D call: TRBD2 (5 bases). This CDR3 has 14 amino acids. Germline V gene data show CDR1 as GTSNPN and CDR2 as SVGIG (reference sequence). V was cut by 3 bases and J by 5 bases, with 16 bases left in between. CDR3: CAWSAEDLEETQYF. CDR3 in DNA: TGTGCCTGGAGCGCGGAGGATTTAGAGGAGACCCAGTACTTC. Together with reference TRBV30 and TRBJ2-5, the CDR3 gives the full variable domain: SQTIHQWPATLVQPVGSPLSLECTVEGTSNPNLYWYRQAAGRGLQLLFYSVGIGQISSEVPQNLSASRPQDRQFILSSKKLLLSDSGFYLCAWSAEDLEETQYFGPGTRLLVL.

The CDR3 region has the DNA TGCGCCAGCAGCGAGGGGACAGGGGCAGGGGAGCTGTTTTTT. This encodes CASSEGTGAGELFF. The gene calls are TRBV5-1 and TRBJ2-2, with 10 positions matching TRBD1. The CDR3 is 14 amino acids. The V segment lost 4 bases and the J segment 8 bases; nucleotides outside the gene matches: 5. Per germline, CDR1 SGHRS and CDR2 YFSETQ.

J is TRBJ2-3 and V is TRBV11-3; D is unresolved. Germline V gene data show CDR1 as SGHNT and CDR2 as YENEEA. The V gene lost 6 bases and the J gene lost 4 bases, with 8 bases spanning the gap. The CDR3 is 12 residues long. CDR3: CASSLASDTQYF. The DNA of the CDR3 is TGTGCCAGCAGTTTGGCCTCAGATACGCAGTATTTT.

The chain joins TRBV19 to TRBJ2-4; TRBD1 matches 7 bases. Germline lookup yields CDR1 LNHDA and CDR2 SQIVND (reference sequence). Trimming at V came to 5 bases and at J to 6 bases, leaving 10 bases not matched to a gene. This CDR3 has 15 amino acids. The CDR3 reads CASSPQTGDRNIQYF. The DNA of the CDR3 is TGTGCCAGTAGTCCACAAACAGGGGATAGAAACATTCAGTACTTC.